One sample yielded the 5 T cell receptor beta chains listed below, sequenced in a study of B cell selection in AIRE deficiency. Here immunoSEQ multiplex PCR was the method, and the copy in TCRdb shows in-frame clones only, minus some. The sample shows more than 25,000 clones, about 95% of them seen only once. Conventional CD4 T cells were sorted as CD4+CD127+ cells. Sequencing was carried out using CD4+CD127+ conventional T cells sorted from PBMCs. Receptors were obtained from a human donor in good health.

This clone occurred once. The CDR3 spells CASTSTSATDTQYF. CDR3 DNA: TGTGCCAGCACCTCTACTAGCGCCACAGATACGCAGTATTTT. The V gene is TRBV6-1, the J gene TRBJ2-3; 7 nucleotides agree with TRBD2. The CDR3 extends over 14 amino acids. The V segment lost 7 bases and the J segment 2 bases; nucleotides outside the gene matches: 6. The germline V gene encodes CDR1 MNHNS and CDR2 SASEGT.

This clone was recorded once. The chain carries TRBV29-1 and TRBJ2-1; possibly TRBD2 for D (5 bases). V was pared by 7 bases and J by 4 bases, with 23 bases between. The CDR3 extends over 16 amino acids. Looked up from germline, CDR1 is SQVTM and CDR2 is ANQGSEA. The CDR3 region has the DNA TGCAGCGCTACGCTGTGGGGTTCGAGCGGATACAATGAGCAGTTCTTC. Its protein is CSATLWGSSGYNEQFF.

This clone was seen a single time. V gene TRBV6-5 combines with J gene TRBJ1-1, with D hard to call. The V end was cut by 5 bases, the J end by 3 bases, with 4 bases between. This CDR3 is built from 11 residues. CDR1 and CDR2 from the germline V gene are MNHEY and SVGAGI. CDR3 DNA sequence: TGTGCCAGCAGTCGGGACACTGAAGCTTTCTTT. It is translated as CASSRDTEAFF.

The J gene is TRBJ1-2, the V gene TRBV2; TRBD1 agrees at 8 bases. V lost 8 bases to trimming and J lost 4 bases; unmatched junction nucleotides: 15. The CDR3 is 16 amino acids. CDR1 is SNHLY and CDR2 is FYNNEI in the germline V gene. The CDR3 here is CASREDRVLVGYGYTF. CDR3 sequence (DNA): TGTGCCAGCCGGGAGGACAGGGTTTTAGTGGGCTATGGCTACACCTTC.

This chain joins TRBV7-9 and TRBJ1-1, with unresolved D. The CDR3 totals 13 residues. CDR1 and CDR2 (germline): SEHNR, FQNEAQ (reference sequence). Trimming cost V 5 bases and J 0 bases, with 7 bases left between them. The CDR3 reads CASSPSMNTEAFF. The CDR3 nucleotides read TGTGCCAGCAGCCCCTCCATGAACACTGAAGCTTTCTTT.